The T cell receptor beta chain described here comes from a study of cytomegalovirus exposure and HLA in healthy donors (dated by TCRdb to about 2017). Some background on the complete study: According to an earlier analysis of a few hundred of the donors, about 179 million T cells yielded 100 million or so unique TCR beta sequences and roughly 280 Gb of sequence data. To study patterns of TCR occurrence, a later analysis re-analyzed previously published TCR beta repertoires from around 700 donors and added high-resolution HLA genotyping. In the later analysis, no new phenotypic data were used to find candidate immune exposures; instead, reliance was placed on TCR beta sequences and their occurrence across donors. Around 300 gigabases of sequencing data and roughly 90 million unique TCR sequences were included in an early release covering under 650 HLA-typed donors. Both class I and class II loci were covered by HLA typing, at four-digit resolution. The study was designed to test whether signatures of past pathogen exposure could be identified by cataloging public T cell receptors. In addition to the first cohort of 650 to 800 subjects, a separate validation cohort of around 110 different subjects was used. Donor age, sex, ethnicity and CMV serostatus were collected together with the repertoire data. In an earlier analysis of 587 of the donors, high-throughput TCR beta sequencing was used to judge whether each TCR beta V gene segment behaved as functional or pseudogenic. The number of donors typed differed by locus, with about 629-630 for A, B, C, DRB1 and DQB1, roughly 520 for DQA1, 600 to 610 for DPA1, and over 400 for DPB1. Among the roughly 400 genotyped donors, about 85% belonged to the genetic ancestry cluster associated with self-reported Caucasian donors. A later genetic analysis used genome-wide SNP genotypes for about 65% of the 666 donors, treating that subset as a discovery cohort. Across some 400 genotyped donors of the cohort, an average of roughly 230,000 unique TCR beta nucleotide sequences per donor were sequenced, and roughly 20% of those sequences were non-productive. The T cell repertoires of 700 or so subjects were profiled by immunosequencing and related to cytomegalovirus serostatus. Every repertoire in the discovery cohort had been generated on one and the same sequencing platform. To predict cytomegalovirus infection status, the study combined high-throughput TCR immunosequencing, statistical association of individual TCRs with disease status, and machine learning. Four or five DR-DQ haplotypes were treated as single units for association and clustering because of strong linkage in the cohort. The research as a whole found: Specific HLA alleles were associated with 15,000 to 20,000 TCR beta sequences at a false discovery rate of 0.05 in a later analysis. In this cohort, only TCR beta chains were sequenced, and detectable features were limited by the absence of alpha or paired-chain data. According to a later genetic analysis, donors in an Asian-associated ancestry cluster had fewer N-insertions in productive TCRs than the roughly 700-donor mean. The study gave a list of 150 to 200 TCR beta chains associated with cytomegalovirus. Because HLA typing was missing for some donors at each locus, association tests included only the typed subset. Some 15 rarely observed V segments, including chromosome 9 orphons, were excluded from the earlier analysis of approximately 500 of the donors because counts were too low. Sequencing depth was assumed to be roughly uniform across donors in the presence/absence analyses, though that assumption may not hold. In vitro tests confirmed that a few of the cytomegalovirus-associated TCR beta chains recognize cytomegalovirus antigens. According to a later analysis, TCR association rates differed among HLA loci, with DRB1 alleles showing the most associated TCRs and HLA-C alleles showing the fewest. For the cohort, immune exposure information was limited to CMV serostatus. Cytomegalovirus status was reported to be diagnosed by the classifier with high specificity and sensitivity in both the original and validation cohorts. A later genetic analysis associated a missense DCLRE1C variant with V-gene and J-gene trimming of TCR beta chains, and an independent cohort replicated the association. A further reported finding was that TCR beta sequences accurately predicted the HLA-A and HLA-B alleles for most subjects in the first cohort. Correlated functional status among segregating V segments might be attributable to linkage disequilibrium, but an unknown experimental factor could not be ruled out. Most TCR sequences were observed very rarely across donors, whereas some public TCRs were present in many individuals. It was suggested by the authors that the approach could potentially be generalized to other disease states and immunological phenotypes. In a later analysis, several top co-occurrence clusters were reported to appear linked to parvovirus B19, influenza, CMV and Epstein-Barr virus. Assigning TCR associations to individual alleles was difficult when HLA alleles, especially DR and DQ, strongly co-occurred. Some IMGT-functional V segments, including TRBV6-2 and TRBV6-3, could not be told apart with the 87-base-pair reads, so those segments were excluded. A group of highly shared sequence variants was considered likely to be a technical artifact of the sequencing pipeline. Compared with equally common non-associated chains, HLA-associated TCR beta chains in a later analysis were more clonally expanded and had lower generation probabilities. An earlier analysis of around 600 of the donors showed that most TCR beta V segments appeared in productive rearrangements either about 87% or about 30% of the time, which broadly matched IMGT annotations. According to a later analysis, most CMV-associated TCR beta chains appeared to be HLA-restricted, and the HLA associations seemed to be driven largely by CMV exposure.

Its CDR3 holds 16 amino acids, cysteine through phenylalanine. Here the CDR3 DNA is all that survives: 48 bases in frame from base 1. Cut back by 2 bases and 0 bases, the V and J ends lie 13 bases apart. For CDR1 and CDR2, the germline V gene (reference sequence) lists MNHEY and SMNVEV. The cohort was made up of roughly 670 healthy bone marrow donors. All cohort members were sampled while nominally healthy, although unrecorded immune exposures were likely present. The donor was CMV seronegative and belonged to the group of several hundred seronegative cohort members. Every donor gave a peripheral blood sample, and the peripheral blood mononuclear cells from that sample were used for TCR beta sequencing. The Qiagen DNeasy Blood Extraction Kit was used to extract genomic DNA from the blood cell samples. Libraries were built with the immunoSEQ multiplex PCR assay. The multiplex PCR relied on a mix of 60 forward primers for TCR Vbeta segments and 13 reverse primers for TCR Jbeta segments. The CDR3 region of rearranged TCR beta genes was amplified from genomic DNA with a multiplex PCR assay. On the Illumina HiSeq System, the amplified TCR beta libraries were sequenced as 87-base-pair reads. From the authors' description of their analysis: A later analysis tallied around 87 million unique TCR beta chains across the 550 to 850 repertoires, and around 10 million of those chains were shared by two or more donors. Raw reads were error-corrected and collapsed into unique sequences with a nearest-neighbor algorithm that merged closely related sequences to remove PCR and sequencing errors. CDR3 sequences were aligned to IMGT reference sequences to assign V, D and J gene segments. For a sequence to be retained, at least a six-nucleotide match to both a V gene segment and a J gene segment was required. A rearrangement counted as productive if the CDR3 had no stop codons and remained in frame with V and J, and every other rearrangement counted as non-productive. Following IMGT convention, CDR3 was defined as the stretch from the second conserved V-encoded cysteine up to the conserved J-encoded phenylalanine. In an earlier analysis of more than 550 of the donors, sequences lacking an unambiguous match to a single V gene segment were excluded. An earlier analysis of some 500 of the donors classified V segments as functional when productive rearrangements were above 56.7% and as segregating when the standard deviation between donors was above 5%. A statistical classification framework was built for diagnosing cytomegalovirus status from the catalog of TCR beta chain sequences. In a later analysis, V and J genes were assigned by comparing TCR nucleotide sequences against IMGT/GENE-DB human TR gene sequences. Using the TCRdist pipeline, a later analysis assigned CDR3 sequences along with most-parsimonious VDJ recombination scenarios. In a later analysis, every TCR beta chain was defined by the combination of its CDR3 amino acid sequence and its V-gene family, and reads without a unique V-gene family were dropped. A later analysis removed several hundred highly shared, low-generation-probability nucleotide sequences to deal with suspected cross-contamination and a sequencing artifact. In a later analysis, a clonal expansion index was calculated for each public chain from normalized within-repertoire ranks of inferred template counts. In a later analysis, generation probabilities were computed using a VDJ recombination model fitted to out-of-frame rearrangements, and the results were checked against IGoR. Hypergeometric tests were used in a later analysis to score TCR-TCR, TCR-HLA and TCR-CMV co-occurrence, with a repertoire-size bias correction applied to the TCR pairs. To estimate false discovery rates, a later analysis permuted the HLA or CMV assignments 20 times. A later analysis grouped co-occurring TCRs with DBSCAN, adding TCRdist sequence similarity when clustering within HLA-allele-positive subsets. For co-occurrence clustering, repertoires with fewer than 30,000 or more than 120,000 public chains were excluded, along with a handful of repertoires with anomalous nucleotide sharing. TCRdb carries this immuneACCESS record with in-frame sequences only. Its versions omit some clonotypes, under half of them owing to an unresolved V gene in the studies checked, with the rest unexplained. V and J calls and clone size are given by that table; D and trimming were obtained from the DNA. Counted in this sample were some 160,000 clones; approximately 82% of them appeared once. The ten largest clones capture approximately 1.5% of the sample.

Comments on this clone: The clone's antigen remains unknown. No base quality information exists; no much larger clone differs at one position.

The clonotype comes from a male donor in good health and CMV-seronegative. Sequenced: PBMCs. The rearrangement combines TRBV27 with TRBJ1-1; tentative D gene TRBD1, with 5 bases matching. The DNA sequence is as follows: TGTGCCAGCAGTTTAGGTCCAGGGAACTTGAACACTGAAGCTTTCTTT. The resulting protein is CASSLGPGNLNTEAFF.